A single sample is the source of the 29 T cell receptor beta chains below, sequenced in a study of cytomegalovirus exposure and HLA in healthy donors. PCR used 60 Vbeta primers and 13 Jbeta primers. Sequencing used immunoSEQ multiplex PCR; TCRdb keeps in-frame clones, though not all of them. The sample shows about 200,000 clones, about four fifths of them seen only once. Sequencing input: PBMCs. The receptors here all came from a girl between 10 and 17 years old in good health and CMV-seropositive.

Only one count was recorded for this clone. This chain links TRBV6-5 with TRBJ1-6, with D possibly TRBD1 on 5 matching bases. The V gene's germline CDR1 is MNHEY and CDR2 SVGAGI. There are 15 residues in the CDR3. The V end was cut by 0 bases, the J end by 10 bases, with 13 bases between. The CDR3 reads CASSYSDTQGSPLHF. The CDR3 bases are TGTGCCAGCAGTTACTCGGATACGCAGGGATCACCCCTCCACTTT.

CDR3 region: CASSSDRGFYGYTF. The CDR3 DNA sequence: TGTGCCAGCAGTTCGGACAGGGGGTTCTATGGCTACACCTTC. The V and J genes are TRBV6-5 and TRBJ1-2; 10 bases are shared with TRBD1. The junction had 3 bases not matched to a gene; V was cut back by 4 bases and J by 4 bases. The CDR3 sequence is 14 residues long. Germline V gene lookup returns CDR1 MNHEY and CDR2 SVGAGI.

DNA for the CDR3: TGTGCCATTTCGAACGGCCAAGAGACCCAGTACTTC. It encodes CAISNGQETQYF. The chain is built from TRBV10-3 and TRBJ2-5; D gene ambiguous. Germline values: CDR1 ENHRY, CDR2 SYGVKD. This CDR3 spans 12 amino acids. V gave up 9 bases and J gave up 1 base, with 9 bases separating them.

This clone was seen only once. The CDR3 loop reads CASSSEIGRATDTQYF. The CDR3 DNA reads as TGTGCCAGCAGCTCCGAAATCGGCAGGGCGACAGATACGCAGTATTTT. The V gene is TRBV7-8, the J gene TRBJ2-3; D perhaps matches TRBD1 (5 bases). This CDR3 has 16 residues. Germline V gene sequence: CDR1 SGHVS, CDR2 FQNEAQ. V lost 4 bases and J lost 3, with 17 bases in between.

The CDR3 coding sequence is TGTGCCAGCAGGATAGCGGGGGGGCAAGGGAGGCAGTTCTTC. Its protein product is CASRIAGGQGRQFF. The chain employs TRBV2 and TRBJ2-1; the match to TRBD2 covers 11 bases. V was pared by 6 bases and J by 12 bases, with 10 bases of the junction left unmatched. This CDR3 region has 14 residues. Germline V gene lookup returns CDR1 SNHLY and CDR2 FYNNEI.

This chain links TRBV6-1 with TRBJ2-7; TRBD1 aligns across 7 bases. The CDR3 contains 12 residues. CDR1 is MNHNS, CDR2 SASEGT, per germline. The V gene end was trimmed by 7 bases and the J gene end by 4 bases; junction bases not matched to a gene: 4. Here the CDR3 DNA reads TGTGCCAGCAAGAGCAGGGGGTACGAGCAGTACTTC. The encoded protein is CASKSRGYEQYF.

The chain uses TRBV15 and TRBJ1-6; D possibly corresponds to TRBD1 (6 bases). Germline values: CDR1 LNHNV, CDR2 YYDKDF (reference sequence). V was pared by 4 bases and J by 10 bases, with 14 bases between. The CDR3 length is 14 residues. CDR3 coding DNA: TGTGCCACCAGCAAGCCAGGGGAGTACTCACCCCTCCACTTT. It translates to CATSKPGEYSPLHF.

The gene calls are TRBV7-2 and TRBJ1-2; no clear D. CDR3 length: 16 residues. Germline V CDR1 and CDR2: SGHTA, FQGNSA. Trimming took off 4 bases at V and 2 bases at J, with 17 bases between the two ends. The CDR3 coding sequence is TGTGCCAGCAGCTCCACCTCACCGGGGATAAACTATGGCTACACCTTC. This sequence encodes CASSSTSPGINYGYTF.

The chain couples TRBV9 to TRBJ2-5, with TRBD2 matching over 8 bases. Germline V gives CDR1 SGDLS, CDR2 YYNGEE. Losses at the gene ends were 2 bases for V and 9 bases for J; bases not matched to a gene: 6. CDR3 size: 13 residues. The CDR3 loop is CASSVFSGEPQYF. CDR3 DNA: TGTGCCAGCAGCGTGTTTAGCGGGGAGCCCCAGTACTTC.

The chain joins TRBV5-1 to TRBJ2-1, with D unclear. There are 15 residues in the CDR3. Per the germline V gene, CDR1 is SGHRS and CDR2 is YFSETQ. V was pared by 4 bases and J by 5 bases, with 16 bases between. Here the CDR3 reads CASSPERLGDNEQFF. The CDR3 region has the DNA TGCGCCAGCAGCCCAGAACGGCTAGGAGACAATGAGCAGTTCTTC.

The CDR3 protein is CASSSAKGYSGGSTDTQYF. The CDR3 DNA follows: TGTGCCAGCAGCTCGGCGAAAGGGTATAGCGGGGGGAGCACAGATACGCAGTATTTT. This chain joins TRBV7-2 and TRBJ2-3, with TRBD2 matching over 10 bases. The length of the CDR3 is 19 residues. V was pared by 4 bases and J by 0 bases, with 13 bases of the junction left unmatched. CDR1 is SGHTA and CDR2 is FQGNSA in the germline V gene.

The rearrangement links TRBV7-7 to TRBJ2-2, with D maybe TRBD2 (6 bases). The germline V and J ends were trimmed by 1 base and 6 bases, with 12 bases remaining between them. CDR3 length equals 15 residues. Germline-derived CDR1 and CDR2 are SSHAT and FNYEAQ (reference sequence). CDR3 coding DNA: TGTGCCAGCAGCTTAGGGGCGGGGATGGCCGGGGAGCTGTTTTTT. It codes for CASSLGAGMAGELFF.

The CDR3 here is CASSLATGSGNTIYF. CDR3 coding DNA: TGCGCCAGCAGCTTGGCCACGGGGTCTGGAAACACCATATATTTT. This sequence joins TRBV5-1 and TRBJ1-3; D is ambiguous. The CDR3 totals 15 residues. The V gene's germline CDR1 is SGHRS and CDR2 YFSETQ. V gave up 0 bases and J gave up 1 base, with 8 bases separating them.

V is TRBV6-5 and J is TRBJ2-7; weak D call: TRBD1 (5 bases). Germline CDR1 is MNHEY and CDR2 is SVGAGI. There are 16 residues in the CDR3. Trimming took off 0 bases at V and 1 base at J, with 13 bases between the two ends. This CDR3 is CASSYSRPRVSYEQYF. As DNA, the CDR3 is TGTGCCAGCAGTTACTCCCGTCCCAGGGTTTCCTACGAGCAGTACTTC.

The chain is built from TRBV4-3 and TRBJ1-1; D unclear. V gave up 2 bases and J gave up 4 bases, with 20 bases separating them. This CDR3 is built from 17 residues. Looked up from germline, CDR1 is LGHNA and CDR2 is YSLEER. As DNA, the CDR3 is TGCGCCAGCAGCCAAAGGGCCCTGAGAGGGATCGGCACTGAAGCTTTCTTT. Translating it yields CASSQRALRGIGTEAFF.

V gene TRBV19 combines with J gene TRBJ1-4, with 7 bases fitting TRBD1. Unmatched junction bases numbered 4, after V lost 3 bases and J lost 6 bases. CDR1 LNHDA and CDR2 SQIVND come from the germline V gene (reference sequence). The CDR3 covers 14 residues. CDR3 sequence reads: CASSILGTDEKLFF. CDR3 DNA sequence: TGTGCCAGTAGTATCCTCGGGACAGATGAAAAACTGTTTTTT.

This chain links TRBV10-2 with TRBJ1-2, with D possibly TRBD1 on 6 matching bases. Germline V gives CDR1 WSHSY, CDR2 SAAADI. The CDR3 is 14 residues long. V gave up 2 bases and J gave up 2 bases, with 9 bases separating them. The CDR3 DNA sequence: TGCGCCAGCAGTGAGCGGGACACCAACTATGGCTACACCTTC. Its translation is CASSERDTNYGYTF.

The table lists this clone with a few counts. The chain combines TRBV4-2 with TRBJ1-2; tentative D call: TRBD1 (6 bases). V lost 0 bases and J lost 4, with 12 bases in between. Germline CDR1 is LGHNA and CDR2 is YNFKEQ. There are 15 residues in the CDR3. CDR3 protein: CASSQDRQGLYGYTF. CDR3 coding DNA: TGTGCCAGCAGCCAAGATCGTCAGGGGCTCTATGGCTACACCTTC.

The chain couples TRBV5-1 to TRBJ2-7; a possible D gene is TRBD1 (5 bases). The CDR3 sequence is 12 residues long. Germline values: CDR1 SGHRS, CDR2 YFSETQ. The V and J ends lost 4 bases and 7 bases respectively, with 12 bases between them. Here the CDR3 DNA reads TGCGCCAGCAGCCGGATAGGGGTTGAGCAGTACTTC. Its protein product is CASSRIGVEQYF.

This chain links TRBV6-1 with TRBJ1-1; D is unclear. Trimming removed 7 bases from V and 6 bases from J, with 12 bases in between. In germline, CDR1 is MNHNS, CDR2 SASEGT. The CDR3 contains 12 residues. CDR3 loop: CASMEGRPEAFF. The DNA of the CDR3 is TGTGCCAGCATGGAAGGGAGGCCTGAAGCTTTCTTT.

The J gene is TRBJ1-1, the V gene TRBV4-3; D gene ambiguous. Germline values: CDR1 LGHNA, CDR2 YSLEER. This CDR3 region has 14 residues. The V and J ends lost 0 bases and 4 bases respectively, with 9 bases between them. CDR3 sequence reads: CASSQDWASTEAFF. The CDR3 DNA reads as TGCGCCAGCAGCCAAGATTGGGCGTCCACTGAAGCTTTCTTT.

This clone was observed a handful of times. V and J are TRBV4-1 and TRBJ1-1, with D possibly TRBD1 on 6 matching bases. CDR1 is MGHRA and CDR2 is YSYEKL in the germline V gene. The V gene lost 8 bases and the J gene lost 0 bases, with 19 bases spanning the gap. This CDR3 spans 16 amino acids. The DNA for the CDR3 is TGCGCCAGCCGACAAGGGACACCCCCGTTGAACACTGAAGCTTTCTTT. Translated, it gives CASRQGTPPLNTEAFF.

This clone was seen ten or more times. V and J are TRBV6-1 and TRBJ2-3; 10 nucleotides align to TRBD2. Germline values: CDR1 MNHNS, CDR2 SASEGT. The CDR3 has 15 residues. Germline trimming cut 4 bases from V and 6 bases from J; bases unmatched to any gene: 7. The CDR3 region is CASSVLAGDMDTQYF. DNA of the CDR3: TGTGCCAGCAGTGTCCTAGCGGGGGATATGGATACGCAGTATTTT.

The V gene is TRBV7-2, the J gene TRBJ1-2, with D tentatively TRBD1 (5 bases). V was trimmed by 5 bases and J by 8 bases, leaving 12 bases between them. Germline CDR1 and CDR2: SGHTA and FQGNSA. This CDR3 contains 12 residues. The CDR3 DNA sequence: TGTGCCAGCAGCCTGCAGGGTTGGGGCTACACCTTC. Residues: CASSLQGWGYTF.

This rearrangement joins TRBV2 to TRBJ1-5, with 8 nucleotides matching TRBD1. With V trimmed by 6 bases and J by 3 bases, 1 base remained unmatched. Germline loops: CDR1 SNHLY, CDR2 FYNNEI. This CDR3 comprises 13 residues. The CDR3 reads CASRGQVNQPQHF. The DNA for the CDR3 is TGTGCCAGCAGGGGACAGGTCAATCAGCCCCAGCATTTT.

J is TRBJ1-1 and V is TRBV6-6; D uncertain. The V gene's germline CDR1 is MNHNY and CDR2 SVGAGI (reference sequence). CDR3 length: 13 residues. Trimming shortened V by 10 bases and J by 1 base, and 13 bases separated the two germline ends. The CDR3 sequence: CATREVENTEAFF. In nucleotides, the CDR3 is TGTGCCACCCGGGAGGTCGAGAACACTGAAGCTTTCTTT.

CDR3 protein: CASSLFLPQHF. CDR3 coding DNA: TGTGCCAGCAGTCTCTTTCTGCCCCAGCATTTT. This chain links TRBV2 with TRBJ1-5; D not certain. There are 11 residues in the CDR3. Trimming cost V 5 bases and J 9 bases, with 8 bases left between them. Per germline, CDR1 SNHLY and CDR2 FYNNEI.

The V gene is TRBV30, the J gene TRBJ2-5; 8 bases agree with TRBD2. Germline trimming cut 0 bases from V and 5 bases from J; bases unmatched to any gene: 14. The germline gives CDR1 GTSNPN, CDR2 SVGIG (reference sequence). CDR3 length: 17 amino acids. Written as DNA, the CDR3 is TGTGCCTGGAGTGTCCGGGCGGGGGGAACCTTTCGGGAGACCCAGTACTTC. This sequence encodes CAWSVRAGGTFRETQYF.

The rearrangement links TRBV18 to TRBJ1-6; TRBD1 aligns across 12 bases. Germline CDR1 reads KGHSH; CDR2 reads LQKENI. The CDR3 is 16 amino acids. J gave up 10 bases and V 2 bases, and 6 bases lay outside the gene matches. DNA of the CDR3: TGTGCCAGCTCACCAGGGACAGGGGGCACAAGCTCACCCCTCCACTTT. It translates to CASSPGTGGTSSPLHF.